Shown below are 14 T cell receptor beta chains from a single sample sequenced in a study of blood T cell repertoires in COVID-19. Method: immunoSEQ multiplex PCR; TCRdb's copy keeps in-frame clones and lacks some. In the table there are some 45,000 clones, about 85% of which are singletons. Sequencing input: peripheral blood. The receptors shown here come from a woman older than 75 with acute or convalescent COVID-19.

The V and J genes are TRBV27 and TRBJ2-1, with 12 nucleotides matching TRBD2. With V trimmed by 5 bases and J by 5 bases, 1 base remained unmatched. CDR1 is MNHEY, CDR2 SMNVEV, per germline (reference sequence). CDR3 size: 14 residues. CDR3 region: CASSRTSGNNEQFF. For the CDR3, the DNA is TGTGCCAGCAGTCGGACTAGCGGGAACAATGAGCAGTTCTTC.

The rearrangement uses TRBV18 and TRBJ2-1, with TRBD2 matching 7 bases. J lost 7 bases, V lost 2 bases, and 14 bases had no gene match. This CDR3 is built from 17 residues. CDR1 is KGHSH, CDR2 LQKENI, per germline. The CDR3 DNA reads TGTGCCAGCTCACCATCTGGCGGGAGATCGGCTGGGAATGAGCAGTTCTTC. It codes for CASSPSGGRSAGNEQFF. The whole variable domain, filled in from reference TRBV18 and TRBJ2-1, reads NAGVMQNPRHLVRRRGQEARLRCSPMKGHSHVYWYRQLPEEGLKFMVYLQKENIIDESGMPKERFSAEFPKEGPSILRIQQVVRGDSAAYFCASSPSGGRSAGNEQFFGPGTRLTVL.

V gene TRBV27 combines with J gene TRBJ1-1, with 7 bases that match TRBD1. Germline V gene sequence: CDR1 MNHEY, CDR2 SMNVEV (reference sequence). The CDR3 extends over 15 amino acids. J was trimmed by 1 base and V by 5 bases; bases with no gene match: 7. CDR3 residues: CASSLAGGTNTEAFF. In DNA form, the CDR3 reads TGTGCCAGCAGTCTCGCAGGGGGAACGAACACTGAAGCTTTCTTT.

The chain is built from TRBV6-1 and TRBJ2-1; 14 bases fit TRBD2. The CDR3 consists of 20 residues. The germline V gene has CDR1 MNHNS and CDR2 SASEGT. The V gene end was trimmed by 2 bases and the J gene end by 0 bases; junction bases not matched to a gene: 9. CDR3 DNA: TGTGCCAGCAGTGAAAGGGGGACTAGCGGGAGTGGGAGCTCCTACAATGAGCAGTTCTTC. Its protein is CASSERGTSGSGSSYNEQFF.

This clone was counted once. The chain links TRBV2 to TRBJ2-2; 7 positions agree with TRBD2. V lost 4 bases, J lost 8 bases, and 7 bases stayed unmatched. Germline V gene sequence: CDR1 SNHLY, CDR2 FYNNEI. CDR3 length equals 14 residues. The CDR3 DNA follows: TGTGCCAGCAGTGGGCTAGCGGTACCAGGGGAGCTGTTTTTT. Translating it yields CASSGLAVPGELFF.

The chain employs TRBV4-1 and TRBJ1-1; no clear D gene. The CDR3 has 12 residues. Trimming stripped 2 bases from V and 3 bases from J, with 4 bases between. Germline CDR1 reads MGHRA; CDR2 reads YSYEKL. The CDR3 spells CASSQQDTEAFF. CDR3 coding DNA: TGCGCCAGCAGCCAACAGGACACTGAAGCTTTCTTT.

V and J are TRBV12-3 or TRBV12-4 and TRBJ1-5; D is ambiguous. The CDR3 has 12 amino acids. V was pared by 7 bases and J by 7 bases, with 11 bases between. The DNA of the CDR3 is TGTGCCAGCACCCTATCTGAGCAGCCCCAGCATTTT. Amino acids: CASTLSEQPQHF.

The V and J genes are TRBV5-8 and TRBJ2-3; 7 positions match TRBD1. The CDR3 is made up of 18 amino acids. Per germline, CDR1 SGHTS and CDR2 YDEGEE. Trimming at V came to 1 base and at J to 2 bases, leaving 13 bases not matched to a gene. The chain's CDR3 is CASSLFTGDLRNTDTQYF. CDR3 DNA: TGTGCCAGCAGCTTGTTTACAGGGGACCTTCGGAACACAGATACGCAGTATTTT.

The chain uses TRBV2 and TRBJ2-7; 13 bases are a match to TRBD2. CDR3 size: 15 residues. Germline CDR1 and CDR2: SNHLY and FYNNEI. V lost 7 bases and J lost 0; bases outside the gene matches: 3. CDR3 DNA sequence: TGTGCCAGCACCCGACTAGCGGGAGGCTCCTACGAGCAGTACTTC. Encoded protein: CASTRLAGGSYEQYF.

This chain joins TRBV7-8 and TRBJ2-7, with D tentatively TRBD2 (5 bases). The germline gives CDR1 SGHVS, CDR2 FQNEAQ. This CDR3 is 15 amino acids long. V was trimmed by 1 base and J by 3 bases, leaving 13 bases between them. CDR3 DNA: TGTGCCAGCAGCTTAGGGGGAACTAGGGACTACGAGCAGTACTTC. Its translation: CASSLGGTRDYEQYF. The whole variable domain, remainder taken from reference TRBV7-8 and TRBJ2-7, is GAGVSQSPRYKVAKRGQDVALRCDPISGHVSLFWYQQALGQGPEFLTYFQNEAQLDKSGLPSDRFFAERPEGSVSTLKIQRTQQEDSAVYLCASSLGGTRDYEQYFGPGTRLTVT.

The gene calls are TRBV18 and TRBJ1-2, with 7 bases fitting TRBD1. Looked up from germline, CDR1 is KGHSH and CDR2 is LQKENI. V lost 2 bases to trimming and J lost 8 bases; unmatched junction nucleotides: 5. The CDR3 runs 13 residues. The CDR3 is CASSPFRGKGYTF. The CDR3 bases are TGTGCCAGCTCACCATTCAGGGGGAAGGGCTACACCTTC.

CDR3 amino acids: CSASPAMTSGIYEQYF. The CDR3 DNA sequence: TGCAGTGCTAGTCCGGCTATGACTAGCGGGATCTACGAGCAGTACTTC. The genes are TRBV20-1 and TRBJ2-7; 11 bases match TRBD2. Germline V gives CDR1 DFQATT, CDR2 SNEGSKA (reference sequence). The CDR3 runs 16 residues. The V and J ends lost 3 bases and 3 bases, in that order; junction bases with no gene match: 10.

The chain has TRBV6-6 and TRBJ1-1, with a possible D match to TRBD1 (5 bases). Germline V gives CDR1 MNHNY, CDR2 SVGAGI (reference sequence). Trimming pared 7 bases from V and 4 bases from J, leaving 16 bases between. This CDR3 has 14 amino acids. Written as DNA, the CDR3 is TGTGCCAGCACCAACGGGGGTGGGATCACTGAAGCTTTCTTT. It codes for CASTNGGGITEAFF.

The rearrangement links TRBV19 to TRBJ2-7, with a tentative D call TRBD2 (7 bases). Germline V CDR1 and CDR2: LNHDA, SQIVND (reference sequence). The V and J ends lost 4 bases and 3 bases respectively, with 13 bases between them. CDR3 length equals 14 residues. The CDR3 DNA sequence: TGTGCCAGTAGTACTAGGGGGGGGAGCTACGAGCAGTACTTC. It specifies CASSTRGGSYEQYF.